These 11 T cell receptor beta chains were sequenced from one sample in a study of technical replicates of blood from four donors. TCRdb's table, derived via immunoSEQ multiplex PCR, lists solely in-frame clones and lacks some. Altogether tens of thousands of clones are present, about 96% being singletons, with the ten largest covering approximately 0.3%. The sample consisted of T cells isolated from PBMCs. The receptor source for this set is a human donor in good health.

This chain joins TRBV14 and TRBJ2-7; D remains ambiguous. V was cut by 3 bases and J by 1 base, with 10 bases left in between. CDR1 and CDR2 (germline): SGHDN, FVKESK. The CDR3 runs 14 residues. The CDR3 DNA is TGTGCCAGCAGCCACCAACCCAGTTCCTACGAGCAGTACTTC. Translated: CASSHQPSSYEQYF.

J is TRBJ1-2 and V is TRBV5-1; 8 bases map to TRBD1. The CDR3 has 11 residues. Trimming took 4 bases from V and 9 from J; bases not matched to a gene: 2. Germline CDR1 is SGHRS and CDR2 is YFSETQ. This CDR3 is CASSRQGSYTF. In DNA form, the CDR3 reads TGCGCCAGCAGCAGACAGGGGAGCTACACCTTC.

A single count supports this clone. V usage is TRBV28 and J usage is TRBJ1-1, with a possible D match to TRBD1 (6 bases). The CDR3 length is 14 residues. Germline CDR1 MDHEN, CDR2 SYDVKM. Trimming shortened V by 2 bases and J by 5 bases, and 12 bases separated the two germline ends. The CDR3 is CASSLQGIWTEAFF. Written as DNA, the CDR3 is TGTGCCAGCAGTTTACAGGGGATATGGACTGAAGCTTTCTTT.

The chain links TRBV30 to TRBJ2-1; TRBD1 is a possible D gene (6 bases). The V gene lost 7 bases and the J gene lost 4 bases, with 14 bases spanning the gap. CDR1 and CDR2 (germline): GTSNPN, SVGIG (reference sequence). The CDR3 spans 13 residues. DNA for the CDR3: TGTGCCTTTGGACAGCCGAATTACAATGAGCAGTTCTTC. The encoded protein is CAFGQPNYNEQFF. Drawing the rest from reference TRBV30 and TRBJ2-1, the complete variable domain is SQTIHQWPATLVQPVGSPLSLECTVEGTSNPNLYWYRQAAGRGLQLLFYSVGIGQISSEVPQNLSASRPQDRQFILSSKKLLLSDSGFYLCAFGQPNYNEQFFGPGTRLTVL.

The chain recombines TRBV2 with TRBJ2-1, with TRBD2 identical over 8 bases. J gave up 4 bases and V 6 bases, and 2 bases lay outside the gene matches. The length of the CDR3 is 13 residues. CDR1 SNHLY and CDR2 FYNNEI come from the germline V gene. DNA of the CDR3: TGTGCCAGCAGACTAGCGGATTACAATGAGCAGTTCTTC. Protein sequence: CASRLADYNEQFF.

This clone was picked up one time. This chain joins TRBV30 and TRBJ2-1; 9 positions agree with TRBD1. J lost 8 bases, V lost 3 bases, and 8 bases had no gene match. The CDR3 is 14 amino acids. Germline CDR1 GTSNPN, CDR2 SVGIG (reference sequence). DNA of the CDR3: TGTGCCTGGAGACGGGACAGGGAGAGCGATGAGCAGTTCTTC. Residues: CAWRRDRESDEQFF.

The V and J genes are TRBV5-1 and TRBJ2-5; 7 nucleotides match TRBD1. Germline CDR1 and CDR2: SGHRS and YFSETQ. This CDR3 region has 14 residues. V shed 4 bases, J shed 5 bases, and the junction held 8 bases outside the gene matches. CDR3 sequence: CASSPQGVQETQYF. DNA for the CDR3: TGCGCCAGCAGCCCGCAGGGGGTTCAGGAGACCCAGTACTTC. Using reference TRBV5-1 and TRBJ2-5 for the parts outside the CDR3, the full variable domain is KAGVTQTPRYLIKTRGQQVTLSCSPISGHRSVSWYQQTPGQGLQFLFEYFSETQRNKGNFPGRFSGRQFSNSRSEMNVSTLELGDSALYLCASSPQGVQETQYFGPGTRLLVL.

The V and J genes are TRBV9 and TRBJ2-1; 9 nucleotides align to TRBD2. The CDR3 sequence is 23 residues long. Losses at the gene ends were 0 bases for V and 1 base for J; bases not matched to a gene: 23. Germline V gene lookup returns CDR1 SGDLS and CDR2 YYNGEE. CDR3 in DNA: TGTGCCAGCAGCGTAGCTTTCCGCGTGGGGACTAGCCCCACGCGGGGATCCTACAATGAGCAGTTCTTC. It specifies CASSVAFRVGTSPTRGSYNEQFF.

The chain carries TRBV28 and TRBJ1-4; D possibly corresponds to TRBD1 (6 bases). Per the germline V gene, CDR1 is MDHEN and CDR2 is SYDVKM. V was trimmed by 5 bases and J by 6 bases, leaving 7 bases between them. This CDR3 region has 12 residues. The CDR3 bases are TGTGCCAGCAGTCAGGGGTATGAAAAACTGTTTTTT. It translates to CASSQGYEKLFF.

The chain is built from TRBV7-9 and TRBJ2-1, with unresolved D. V lost 5 bases, J lost 0 bases, and 11 bases lay in between. Germline V CDR1 and CDR2: SEHNR, FQNEAQ (reference sequence). CDR3 length: 15 residues. The CDR3 is CASSPTQNSYNEQFF. The CDR3 DNA reads TGTGCCAGCAGCCCAACACAAAACTCCTACAATGAGCAGTTCTTC.

This sequence joins TRBV29-1 and TRBJ2-2; 9 bases are shared with TRBD1. From germline, CDR1 is SQVTM and CDR2 ANQGSEA. This CDR3 is built from 22 residues. Trimming cost V 6 bases and J 1 base; bases outside gene matches: 27. CDR3 amino acids: CSVVFPQTGGLSNFQNTGELFF. The DNA for the CDR3 is TGCAGCGTCGTCTTTCCTCAGACAGGGGGACTGTCGAATTTCCAGAACACCGGGGAGCTGTTTTTT.